This T cell receptor beta chain stems from a study of blood T cell repertoires in COVID-19. Turning to the study itself: Collection of acute and convalescent COVID-19 samples took place in the United States, Italy and Spain. T cells, B-cell-depleted T cells, or PBMCs provided the cDNA or gDNA that served as material.

Methods used by the authors: Estimated nucleated cell counts came from reference gene primer amplification. Assay: immunoSEQ multiplex PCR; the TCRdb copy retains only in-frame clones and omits some. V and J calls and clone size are as listed in that table; D and trimming were resolved from the DNA. In the table there are about 230,000 clones, 65% to 85% of which are singletons. The V segment lost 4 bases and the J segment 2 bases; nucleotides outside the gene matches: 7. Germline loops: CDR1 WNHNN, CDR2 SYGVQD (reference sequence). The CDR3 loop spans 16 amino acids. The rearrangement joins TRBV10-1 to TRBJ2-3; the match to TRBD2 covers 9 bases. Sequencing used peripheral blood. This clonotype was sampled from a woman older than 75 with acute or convalescent COVID-19. CDR3 in amino acids: CASSALAGANTDTQYF. DNA for the CDR3: TGCGCCAGCAGTGCCTTAGCGGGAGCTAACACAGATACGCAGTATTTT.